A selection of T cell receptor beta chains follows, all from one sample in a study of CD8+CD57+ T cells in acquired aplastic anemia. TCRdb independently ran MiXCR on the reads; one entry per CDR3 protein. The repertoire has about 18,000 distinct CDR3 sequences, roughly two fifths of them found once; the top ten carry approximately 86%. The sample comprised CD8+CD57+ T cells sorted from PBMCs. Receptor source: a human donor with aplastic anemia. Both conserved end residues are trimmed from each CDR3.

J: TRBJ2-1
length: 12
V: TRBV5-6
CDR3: ASSLEQVNNEQF

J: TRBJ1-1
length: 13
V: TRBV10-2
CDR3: ASSEGQLMNTEAF

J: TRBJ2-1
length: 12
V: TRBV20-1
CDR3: SASWGLGRDEQF

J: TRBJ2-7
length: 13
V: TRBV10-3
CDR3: AISEFGRGTYEQY

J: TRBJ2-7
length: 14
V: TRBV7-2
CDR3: ASSLASGESSYEQY

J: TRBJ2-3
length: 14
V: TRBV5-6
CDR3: ASSLPGLAGTDTQY

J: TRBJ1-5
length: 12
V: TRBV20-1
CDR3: SAFDRGLGQPQH

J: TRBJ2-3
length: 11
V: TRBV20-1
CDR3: SALYDSTDTQY

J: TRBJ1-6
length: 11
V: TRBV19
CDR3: ASNRTPNSPLH

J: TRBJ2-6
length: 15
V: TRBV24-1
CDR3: ATSDSPVGAGANVLT

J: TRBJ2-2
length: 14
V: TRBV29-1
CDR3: SANAGDEGGTGELF